The table lists the clone carrying this T cell receptor beta chain with a count of one. TCRdb keeps only in-frame clones here, not all; method: immunoSEQ multiplex PCR. The sample shows 150,000 or so clones, about 85% of them seen only once. The data were taken from a study of blood T cell repertoires in COVID-19. Across the study: T cells, B-cell-depleted T cells, or PBMCs provided the cDNA or gDNA that served as material.

The sequencing input was peripheral blood. This TCR came from a woman aged 40 to 50 with active or convalescent COVID-19.

Here the CDR3 DNA reads TGTGCCAGCAGGACAGCCCTATACGAGCAGTACTTC. It yields the protein CASRTALYEQYF. The gene calls are TRBV27 and TRBJ2-7; a possible D gene is TRBD1 (5 bases). V was pared by 6 bases and J by 4 bases, with 10 bases between. Germline CDR1 is MNHEY and CDR2 is SMNVEV (reference sequence). This CDR3 is 12 amino acids long.